A selection of T cell receptor beta chains follows, all from one sample in a study of cytomegalovirus exposure and HLA in healthy donors. The assay was immunoSEQ multiplex PCR, and TCRdb's table has in-frame clones only and misses some. The sample consists of about 120,000 clones, roughly 70% of them appearing once. The sequenced material came from PBMCs. The receptors shown here come from a middle-aged woman in good health and CMV-seropositive. The conserved cysteine and the conserved F or W are not part of the CDR3 here. Fields, in order: V gene, J gene, D gene, clone size, CDR3 protein. The D gene is left open where the match is weak. Where a row states a size, it is once, few, many or the class of an expanded clone; other rows omit it.

v_gene: TRBV30; j_gene: TRBJ1-3; d_gene: .; abundance: .; CDR3aa: AWSLFSGNTIY
v_gene: TRBV30; j_gene: TRBJ1-5; d_gene: .; abundance: .; CDR3aa: AWSSGSAQH
v_gene: TRBV7-6; j_gene: TRBJ2-6; d_gene: TRBD1; abundance: .; CDR3aa: ASSPKAPTGGGSGANVLT
v_gene: TRBV25-1; j_gene: TRBJ2-4; d_gene: .; abundance: .; CDR3aa: ASSESQAQNIQY
v_gene: TRBV7-2; j_gene: TRBJ1-5; d_gene: .; abundance: .; CDR3aa: ASSAHGSNQPQH
v_gene: TRBV2; j_gene: TRBJ1-1; d_gene: .; abundance: .; CDR3aa: ASIWGLEAF
v_gene: TRBV6-5; j_gene: TRBJ1-2; d_gene: TRBD1; abundance: .; CDR3aa: ASSYSTGANYGYT
v_gene: TRBV5-6; j_gene: TRBJ1-5; d_gene: .; abundance: .; CDR3aa: ASSLVGGDQPQH
v_gene: TRBV2; j_gene: TRBJ1-1; d_gene: .; abundance: .; CDR3aa: AIDPQGNTEAF
v_gene: TRBV29-1; j_gene: TRBJ2-7; d_gene: TRBD1; abundance: .; CDR3aa: SGTGTGGGEQY
v_gene: TRBV5-1; j_gene: TRBJ2-1; d_gene: TRBD2; abundance: .; CDR3aa: ASSPPTSGRGDEQF
v_gene: TRBV9; j_gene: TRBJ1-3; d_gene: .; abundance: .; CDR3aa: ASSATSLVSGNTIY
v_gene: TRBV6-6; j_gene: TRBJ1-3; d_gene: .; abundance: .; CDR3aa: ASSNPSSGNTIY
v_gene: TRBV7-2; j_gene: TRBJ2-3; d_gene: TRBD2; abundance: .; CDR3aa: ASSHGSSGGDTQY
v_gene: TRBV5-1; j_gene: TRBJ2-5; d_gene: TRBD2; abundance: .; CDR3aa: ASSLVNTGGEETQY
v_gene: TRBV18; j_gene: TRBJ2-6; d_gene: .; abundance: .; CDR3aa: ASSPPTRGANVLT
v_gene: TRBV29-1; j_gene: TRBJ2-7; d_gene: TRBD1; abundance: .; CDR3aa: SYGQGGGNEQY
v_gene: TRBV7-8; j_gene: TRBJ1-1; d_gene: .; abundance: .; CDR3aa: ASIPLGAGENTEAF
v_gene: TRBV7-8; j_gene: TRBJ1-2; d_gene: .; abundance: few; CDR3aa: ASSPDTHGYT
v_gene: TRBV27; j_gene: TRBJ2-7; d_gene: TRBD1; abundance: .; CDR3aa: ASSFLGTGIYEQY
v_gene: TRBV11-2; j_gene: TRBJ2-7; d_gene: TRBD2; abundance: .; CDR3aa: ASSSGTSGFAEQY
v_gene: TRBV21-1; j_gene: TRBJ1-1; d_gene: .; abundance: .; CDR3aa: ASSKRGKITEAF
v_gene: TRBV2; j_gene: TRBJ2-3; d_gene: TRBD1; abundance: .; CDR3aa: ASIRTGVTDTQY
v_gene: TRBV6-1; j_gene: TRBJ2-2; d_gene: TRBD1; abundance: .; CDR3aa: ASSGQGTVNTGELF
v_gene: TRBV30; j_gene: TRBJ1-1; d_gene: .; abundance: .; CDR3aa: AWSVQMINTEAF
v_gene: TRBV20-1; j_gene: TRBJ2-5; d_gene: .; abundance: .; CDR3aa: SVPGEETQY
v_gene: TRBV7-9; j_gene: TRBJ1-6; d_gene: TRBD1; abundance: .; CDR3aa: ASSLSDRGRSPLH
v_gene: TRBV7-3; j_gene: TRBJ2-1; d_gene: TRBD2; abundance: .; CDR3aa: ASSLGLAGVTEQF
v_gene: TRBV2; j_gene: TRBJ2-5; d_gene: TRBD2; abundance: .; CDR3aa: ASSDGLAYQETQY
v_gene: TRBV5-1; j_gene: TRBJ1-2; d_gene: TRBD1; abundance: .; CDR3aa: ASSPDRGNYGYT
v_gene: TRBV5-1; j_gene: TRBJ2-7; d_gene: TRBD1; abundance: .; CDR3aa: ASSWTGDEQY
v_gene: TRBV5-1; j_gene: TRBJ1-4; d_gene: .; abundance: .; CDR3aa: ASSLEALEGRLF
v_gene: TRBV2; j_gene: TRBJ1-6; d_gene: TRBD1; abundance: .; CDR3aa: ASSPAGTGNSPLH
v_gene: TRBV7-9; j_gene: TRBJ2-4; d_gene: TRBD1; abundance: .; CDR3aa: ASSPSGQTIQY
v_gene: TRBV5-6; j_gene: TRBJ1-5; d_gene: TRBD1; abundance: many; CDR3aa: ASSFLGGTGNQPQH
v_gene: TRBV5-1; j_gene: TRBJ1-4; d_gene: .; abundance: .; CDR3aa: ASSRDRIATNEKLF
v_gene: TRBV29-1; j_gene: TRBJ1-5; d_gene: .; abundance: .; CDR3aa: SVEESPNQPQH
v_gene: TRBV9; j_gene: TRBJ2-3; d_gene: .; abundance: .; CDR3aa: ASSEPPTDTQY
v_gene: TRBV5-4; j_gene: TRBJ2-7; d_gene: TRBD2; abundance: .; CDR3aa: ASSTRTSGASYEQY
v_gene: TRBV6-5; j_gene: TRBJ2-3; d_gene: TRBD2; abundance: .; CDR3aa: ASSYKGTGGDTQY
v_gene: TRBV13; j_gene: TRBJ1-5; d_gene: .; abundance: .; CDR3aa: ASSLAGYQPQH
v_gene: TRBV6-6; j_gene: TRBJ1-4; d_gene: TRBD1; abundance: many; CDR3aa: ASSYGTGEKLF
v_gene: TRBV28; j_gene: TRBJ2-7; d_gene: TRBD2; abundance: .; CDR3aa: ASSLYKGLSYEQY
v_gene: TRBV5-1; j_gene: TRBJ2-3; d_gene: TRBD2; abundance: .; CDR3aa: ASSSGLAGARDTQY
v_gene: TRBV27; j_gene: TRBJ2-1; d_gene: TRBD2; abundance: .; CDR3aa: ASSLSTSGASYNEQF
v_gene: TRBV4-2; j_gene: TRBJ2-3; d_gene: TRBD2; abundance: .; CDR3aa: ASSQDQPSGGARDTQY
v_gene: TRBV19; j_gene: TRBJ1-2; d_gene: .; abundance: once; CDR3aa: ASSIGAIPNYGYT
v_gene: TRBV4-3; j_gene: TRBJ1-1; d_gene: TRBD1; abundance: .; CDR3aa: ASSQDERAGGTEAF
v_gene: TRBV5-1; j_gene: TRBJ2-3; d_gene: TRBD2; abundance: .; CDR3aa: ASSFLAGGTDTQY
v_gene: TRBV6-4; j_gene: TRBJ2-1; d_gene: TRBD2; abundance: once; CDR3aa: ASSDSLAGYNEQF
v_gene: TRBV4-3; j_gene: TRBJ2-1; d_gene: TRBD2; abundance: .; CDR3aa: ASSLMGTSGAYNEQF
v_gene: TRBV7-2; j_gene: TRBJ2-7; d_gene: .; abundance: few; CDR3aa: ASRETGPSYEQY